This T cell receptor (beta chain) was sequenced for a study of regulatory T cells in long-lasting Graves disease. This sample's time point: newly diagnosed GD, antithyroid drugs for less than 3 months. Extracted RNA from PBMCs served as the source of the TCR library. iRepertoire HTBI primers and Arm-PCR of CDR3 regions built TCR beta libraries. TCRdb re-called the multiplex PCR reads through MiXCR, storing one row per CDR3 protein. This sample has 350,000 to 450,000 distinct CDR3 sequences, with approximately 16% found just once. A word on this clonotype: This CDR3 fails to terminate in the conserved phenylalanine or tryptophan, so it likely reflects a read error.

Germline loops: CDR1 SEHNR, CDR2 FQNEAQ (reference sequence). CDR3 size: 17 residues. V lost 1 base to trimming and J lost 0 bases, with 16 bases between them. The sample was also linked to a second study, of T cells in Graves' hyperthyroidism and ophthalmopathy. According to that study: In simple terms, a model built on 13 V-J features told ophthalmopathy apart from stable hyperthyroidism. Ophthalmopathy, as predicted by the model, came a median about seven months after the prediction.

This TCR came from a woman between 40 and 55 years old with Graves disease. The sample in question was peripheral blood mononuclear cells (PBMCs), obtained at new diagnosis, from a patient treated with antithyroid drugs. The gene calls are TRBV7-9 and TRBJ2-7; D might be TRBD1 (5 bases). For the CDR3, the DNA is TGTGCCAGCAGCTTAGATGGGGCTGGCAGGACCTCCTACGAGCAGTACTCC. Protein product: CASSLDGAGRTSYEQYS.